What follows describes a single T cell receptor beta chain. The record originates from a study of identical twins. TCRdb independently ran MiXCR on the 5' RACE reads; one entry per CDR3 protein. The sample has roughly 770,000 distinct CDR3 sequences, 15% to 20% seen once. The CDR3 is made up of 14 amino acids. With V trimmed by 8 bases and J by 4 bases, 8 bases remained unmatched. These sequences were also reported in another study, on T cells expressing NK-cell markers. This second study says: CD3+CD56+NKG2C+, CD3+CD56+NKG2C- and CD3+CD56-NKG2C+ T cells, once sorted, supplied the TCR beta repertoires.

This clonotype was obtained from a woman in her late teens or twenties in good health. The chain employs TRBV12-3 or TRBV12-4 and TRBJ1-5; 7 nucleotides agree with TRBD1. Sequenced: PBMCs. The CDR3 nucleotides read TGTGCCAGCGGGCCGCAGGGGGAGAATCAGCCCCAGCATTTT. Translation: CASGPQGENQPQHF.